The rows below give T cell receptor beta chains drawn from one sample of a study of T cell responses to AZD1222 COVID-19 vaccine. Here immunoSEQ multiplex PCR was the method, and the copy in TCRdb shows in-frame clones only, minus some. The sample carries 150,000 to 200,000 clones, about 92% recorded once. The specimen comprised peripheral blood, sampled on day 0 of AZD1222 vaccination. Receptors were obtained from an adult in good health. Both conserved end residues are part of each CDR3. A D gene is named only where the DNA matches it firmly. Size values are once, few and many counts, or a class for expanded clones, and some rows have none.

CDR3: CASSHAQGYEQYF; DNA: TGCGCCAGCAGCCACGCACAGGGTTACGAGCAGTACTTC; D: .; size: .; V: TRBV4-1; J: TRBJ2-7
CDR3: CASSLRLGEQYF; DNA: TGTGCCAGCAGCTTAAGGCTAGGAGAGCAGTACTTC; D: .; size: few; V: TRBV7-9; J: TRBJ2-7
CDR3: CSAGRDSYEQYF; DNA: TGCAGCGCCGGACGGGACAGCTACGAGCAGTACTTC; D: TRBD1; size: .; V: TRBV29-1; J: TRBJ2-7
CDR3: CASSQDRNTKQFF; DNA: TGTGCCAGCAGCCAAGATAGGAATACGAAGCAGTTCTTC; D: .; size: once; V: TRBV14; J: TRBJ2-1
CDR3: CASSRFNGDTQYF; DNA: TGTGCCAGCAGCAGGTTCAACGGGGATACGCAGTATTTT; D: .; size: .; V: TRBV6-5; J: TRBJ2-3
CDR3: CASSPQAREKLFF; DNA: TGTGCCAGCAGCCCTCAGGCTAGGGAAAAACTGTTTTTT; D: .; size: once; V: TRBV3-1/TRBV3-2; J: TRBJ1-4
CDR3: CAISGGGSGQPQHF; DNA: TGTGCCATCAGTGGGGGGGGGTCCGGTCAGCCCCAGCATTTT; D: .; size: .; V: TRBV10-3; J: TRBJ1-5
CDR3: CASSWWNNQPQHF; DNA: TGTGCCAGTAGTTGGTGGAACAATCAGCCCCAGCATTTT; D: .; size: .; V: TRBV19; J: TRBJ1-5
CDR3: CASSQGPGRNTEAFF; DNA: TGTGCCAGCAGTCAAGGCCCCGGCAGGAACACTGAAGCTTTCTTT; D: .; size: .; V: TRBV7-9; J: TRBJ1-1
CDR3: CAWSSGGRGPLHF; DNA: TGTGCCTGGAGCTCGGGGGGCCGCGGACCCCTCCACTTT; D: .; size: .; V: TRBV30; J: TRBJ1-6
CDR3: CASSFLVEQYF; DNA: TGTGCCAGCAGCTTCTTGGTCGAGCAGTACTTC; D: .; size: few; V: TRBV7-9; J: TRBJ2-7
CDR3: CASSLQGANYGYTF; DNA: TGCGCCAGCAGCTTGCAAGGGGCTAACTATGGCTACACCTTC; D: .; size: .; V: TRBV5-1; J: TRBJ1-2
CDR3: CASSLGGGGGTDTQYF; DNA: TGTGCCAGCAGCTTAGGTGGCGGGGGGGGCACAGATACGCAGTATTTT; D: TRBD2; size: few; V: TRBV7-9; J: TRBJ2-3
CDR3: CASSLRLRGQGSGNTIYF; DNA: TGTGCCAGCAGTTTGCGTCTGCGGGGACAGGGATCTGGAAACACCATATATTTT; D: TRBD1; size: .; V: TRBV28; J: TRBJ1-3
CDR3: CAGIRDGDYGYTF; DNA: TGTGCGGGGATCCGGGACGGAGACTATGGCTACACCTTC; D: .; size: few; V: TRBV30; J: TRBJ1-2
CDR3: CASSSPGFGYTF; DNA: TGTGCCAGCAGCTCCCCAGGGTTTGGCTACACCTTC; D: .; size: .; V: TRBV7-9; J: TRBJ1-2
CDR3: CASSMVGAPNYGYTF; DNA: TGTGCCAGTAGTATGGTTGGGGCACCTAACTATGGCTACACCTTC; D: .; size: .; V: TRBV19; J: TRBJ1-2
CDR3: CSVVALGRTEAFF; DNA: TGCAGCGTTGTAGCCCTAGGACGCACTGAAGCTTTCTTT; D: .; size: .; V: TRBV29-1; J: TRBJ1-1
CDR3: CASSSGTGLEKLFF; DNA: TGTGCCAGCTCGTCCGGGACAGGGCTTGAAAAACTGTTTTTT; D: TRBD1; size: .; V: TRBV18; J: TRBJ1-4
CDR3: CASSEHPGLAASEQYF; DNA: TGTGCCAGCAGCGAACATCCGGGACTAGCGGCTAGCGAGCAGTACTTC; D: TRBD2; size: .; V: TRBV5-4; J: TRBJ2-7
CDR3: CASSLEFGTRPYEQYF; DNA: TGTGCCAGCAGCTTGGAGTTTGGGACGCGTCCCTACGAGCAGTACTTC; D: .; size: .; V: TRBV11-2; J: TRBJ2-7
CDR3: CASSMEDGSPNSPLHF; DNA: TGTGCCAGTAGTATGGAGGACGGCTCCCCGAATTCACCCCTCCACTTT; D: .; size: .; V: TRBV19; J: TRBJ1-6
CDR3: CASKPTGGNGNTIYF; DNA: TGTGCCAGCAAACCTACAGGGGGCAATGGAAACACCATATATTTT; D: TRBD1; size: .; V: TRBV27; J: TRBJ1-3
CDR3: CASSLESSRETQYF; DNA: TGTGCCAGCAGCTTGGAATCGTCCCGAGAGACCCAGTACTTC; D: .; size: .; V: TRBV5-4; J: TRBJ2-5
CDR3: CSVERDSAHEQYF; DNA: TGCAGCGTTGAACGGGACAGCGCACACGAGCAGTACTTC; D: TRBD1; size: .; V: TRBV29-1; J: TRBJ2-7
CDR3: CASSPGTYTDTQYF; DNA: TGTGCCAGCAGCCCAGGGACTTACACAGATACGCAGTATTTT; D: .; size: .; V: TRBV11-2; J: TRBJ2-3
CDR3: CAWSVQLNQPQHF; DNA: TGTGCCTGGAGTGTACAGCTCAATCAGCCCCAGCATTTT; D: .; size: once; V: TRBV30; J: TRBJ1-5
CDR3: CASSLSGVYEQYF; DNA: TGCGCCAGCAGCTTGAGCGGGGTCTACGAGCAGTACTTC; D: TRBD2; size: once; V: TRBV5-1; J: TRBJ2-7
CDR3: CASSQGTFGTGISYEQYF; DNA: TGTGCCAGCAGCCAAGGGACCTTCGGGACAGGGATTTCCTACGAGCAGTACTTC; D: TRBD1; size: .; V: TRBV3-1/TRBV3-2; J: TRBJ2-7
CDR3: CASSQVHRQGDGYTF; DNA: TGTGCCAGCAGCCAAGTCCACAGACAGGGGGATGGCTACACCTTC; D: TRBD1; size: .; V: TRBV14; J: TRBJ1-2
CDR3: CASSVDGRYNTDTQYF; DNA: TGTGCCAGCAGCGTAGACGGGCGCTACAACACAGATACGCAGTATTTT; D: .; size: once; V: TRBV9; J: TRBJ2-3
CDR3: CASSSVGGYTEAFF; DNA: TGTGCCAGCAGCTCCGTGGGTGGGTACACTGAAGCTTTCTTT; D: .; size: .; V: TRBV7-9; J: TRBJ1-1
CDR3: CASSLVRWQGDGYTF; DNA: TGTGCCAGCAGCTTGGTCCGTTGGCAGGGAGATGGCTACACCTTC; D: .; size: .; V: TRBV5-6; J: TRBJ1-2
CDR3: CASSLFQPGPPTGELFF; DNA: TGTGCCAGCAGTTTATTTCAGCCGGGCCCCCCGACCGGGGAGCTGTTTTTT; D: .; size: .; V: TRBV27; J: TRBJ2-2
CDR3: CASSLTGETQYF; DNA: TGTGCCAGCAGTTTAACTGGGGAGACCCAGTACTTC; D: .; size: .; V: TRBV12-3/TRBV12-4; J: TRBJ2-5
CDR3: CASSPSPGTGGASNQPQHF; DNA: TGTGCCAGCAGCCCAAGTCCCGGGACAGGGGGCGCAAGCAATCAGCCCCAGCATTTT; D: TRBD1; size: .; V: TRBV7-9; J: TRBJ1-5
CDR3: CASSQDPGWMAQHF; DNA: TGCGCCAGCAGCCAAGATCCGGGTTGGATGGCCCAGCATTTT; D: .; size: .; V: TRBV4-1; J: TRBJ1-5
CDR3: CASSQTGSWDNEQFF; DNA: TGTGCCAGCAGCCAAACAGGGTCATGGGACAATGAGCAGTTCTTC; D: .; size: .; V: TRBV3-1/TRBV3-2; J: TRBJ2-1
CDR3: CASSQSGQRNEKLFF; DNA: TGCGCCAGCAGCCAATCGGGACAGAGAAATGAAAAACTGTTTTTT; D: TRBD1; size: .; V: TRBV4-1; J: TRBJ1-4
CDR3: CATSLMILSTDTQYF; DNA: TGTGCCACCAGCCTGATGATCCTTAGCACAGATACGCAGTATTTT; D: .; size: .; V: TRBV15; J: TRBJ2-3
CDR3: CASSSTAGGPTDTQYF; DNA: TGTGCCAGCAGCTCAACAGCGGGGGGGCCTACAGATACGCAGTATTTT; D: TRBD2; size: .; V: TRBV7-9; J: TRBJ2-3
CDR3: CASSQDYDSMNTEAFF; DNA: TGCGCCAGCAGCCAAGATTACGACAGTATGAACACTGAAGCTTTCTTT; D: .; size: .; V: TRBV4-1; J: TRBJ1-1
CDR3: CASSPSADTIYF; DNA: TGTGCCAGCTCACCCTCGGCGGACACCATATATTTT; D: .; size: .; V: TRBV18; J: TRBJ1-3
CDR3: CAIAYRARETQYF; DNA: TGTGCCATCGCGTACAGGGCGCGTGAGACCCAGTACTTC; D: .; size: .; V: TRBV6-6; J: TRBJ2-5
CDR3: CASSYKRQGRSQPQHF; DNA: TGTGCCAGCAGTTACAAAAGACAGGGGAGGTCTCAGCCCCAGCATTTT; D: TRBD1; size: .; V: TRBV6-2/TRBV6-3; J: TRBJ1-5
CDR3: CASSHGTGNTGELFF; DNA: TGTGCCAGCAGCCACGGGACAGGGAACACCGGGGAGCTGTTTTTT; D: TRBD1; size: .; V: TRBV11-3; J: TRBJ2-2
CDR3: CASSPEGALSSYNSPLHF; DNA: TGCGCCAGCAGCCCGGAGGGGGCTCTCAGCTCCTATAATTCACCCCTCCACTTT; D: TRBD1; size: .; V: TRBV5-1; J: TRBJ1-6
CDR3: CASSSQGHGELFF; DNA: TGTGCCAGCAGTTCCCAGGGGCACGGGGAGCTGTTTTTT; D: .; size: .; V: TRBV27; J: TRBJ2-2
CDR3: CASSHIDSGYTDTQYF; DNA: TGCGCCAGCAGCCATATAGACAGCGGATACACAGATACGCAGTATTTT; D: .; size: .; V: TRBV4-1; J: TRBJ2-3